Following are 28 T cell receptor beta chains from one sample sequenced in a study of T cell responses to AZD1222 COVID-19 vaccine. Method: immunoSEQ multiplex PCR; TCRdb's copy keeps in-frame clones and lacks some. The sample yields some 60,000 clones, 75% to 85% seen once. The sequenced sample was peripheral blood, obtained on day 0 of AZD1222 vaccination. Receptors originate from an adult in good health.

This chain joins TRBV5-8 and TRBJ2-7; D is possibly TRBD1 (6 bases). Germline lookup yields CDR1 SGHTS and CDR2 YDEGEE. The germline V and J ends were trimmed by 5 bases and 1 base, with 13 bases remaining between them. The CDR3 sequence is 14 residues long. CDR3 nucleotide sequence: TGTGCCAGCAGACCCCGGGACACATCCTACGAGCAGTACTTC. Protein: CASRPRDTSYEQYF.

This clone was recorded only once. The V call is TRBV7-2, the J call TRBJ1-2; 8 bases are a match to TRBD1. The CDR3 has 14 residues. Trimming at V came to 4 bases and at J to 6 bases, leaving 7 bases not matched to a gene. The germline V gene encodes CDR1 SGHTA and CDR2 FQGNSA. CDR3 coding DNA: TGTGCCAGCAGCTCGACCGGACAGGGAAATGGCTACACCTTC. Translating it yields CASSSTGQGNGYTF.

Note on this clone: One junction end does not reproduce the germline sequence, and a read error may be involved. The J gene is TRBJ1-4, the V gene TRBV20-1; the D is unclear. Germline assignment: CDR1 DFQATT and CDR2 SNEGSKA (reference sequence). The CDR3 totals 12 residues. In DNA form, the CDR3 reads TGCAGTGCTAGTACCCCCTACGGCCGCTTACCCTTT. It yields the protein CSASTPYGRLPF.

This clone has a handful of counts. The DNA of the CDR3 is TGTGCCATCAGTGAGAGTGGAGGGACAGGGGGCGGCTACACCTTC. Amino acid sequence: CAISESGGTGGGYTF. The chain joins TRBV10-3 to TRBJ1-2, with 12 positions matching TRBD1. The CDR3 runs to 15 residues. Germline CDR1 is ENHRY and CDR2 is SYGVKD. V gave up 2 bases and J gave up 8 bases; unmatched junction bases: 6.

The sample holds a few counts of this clone. This chain connects TRBV6-4 to TRBJ1-5; unclear D gene. With 10 bases removed from V and 6 bases from J, the gap between germline ends came to 16 bases. The CDR3 loop spans 13 amino acids. The germline gives CDR1 MRHNA, CDR2 SNTAGT. DNA of the CDR3: TGTGCCACGGCCTTAGAGGAAGGTCAGCCCCAGCATTTT. Translation gives CATALEEGQPQHF.

This chain links TRBV7-2 with TRBJ2-7; D unclear. The germline gives CDR1 SGHTA, CDR2 FQGNSA. The CDR3 runs 13 residues. Trimming removed 0 bases from V and 5 bases from J, with 8 bases in between. The DNA for the CDR3 is TGTGCCAGCAGCTTAGCTGCAGGCCACGAGCAGTACGTC. Translating it yields CASSLAAGHEQYV.

The genes are TRBV7-6 and TRBJ2-5; D not resolved. This CDR3 comprises 13 residues. Germline CDR1 SGHVS, CDR2 FNYEAQ. The V and J ends lost 5 bases and 5 bases respectively, with 12 bases between them. The CDR3 spells CASSPLHRETQYF. CDR3 sequence (DNA): TGTGCCAGCAGCCCTTTGCACCGGGAGACCCAGTACTTC.

There are a few counts of this clone. V is TRBV28 and J is TRBJ1-6; D gene ambiguous. The CDR3 has 15 residues. Germline-derived CDR1 and CDR2 are MDHEN and SYDVKM. V was shortened by 2 bases and J by 9 bases, with 14 bases between the two germline ends. The CDR3 reads CASSLPHSMGSPLHF. CDR3 nucleotide sequence: TGTGCCAGCAGTTTACCCCATAGCATGGGTTCACCCCTCCACTTT.

J is TRBJ2-5 and V is TRBV7-2, with D perhaps TRBD2 (5 bases). CDR1 is SGHTA and CDR2 is FQGNSA in the germline V gene. The CDR3 loop spans 13 amino acids. V was clipped by 1 base and J by 4 bases, with 7 bases between them. As DNA, the CDR3 is TGTGCCAGCAGCTTAGAGAGGGTAGAGACCCAGTACTTC. This encodes CASSLERVETQYF.

This clone was recorded a few times. Compared with germline, one end of the junction differs, possibly owing to a read error. The chain combines TRBV7-9 with TRBJ1-2, with D tentatively TRBD1 (6 bases). The CDR3 has 12 amino acids. Germline V lookup: CDR1 SEHNR, CDR2 FQNEAQ (reference sequence). The CDR3 protein is CASSLDYRDQAF. The CDR3 DNA reads TGTGCCAGCAGCTTAGACTACAGGGATCAGGCCTTC.

The V gene is TRBV24-1, the J gene TRBJ2-1; 9 bases line up with TRBD1. The germline CDR1 and CDR2 sequences are KGHDR and SFDVKD. The V segment lost 7 bases and the J segment 8 bases; nucleotides outside the gene matches: 5. The CDR3 totals 13 residues. The CDR3 sequence is CATRGQGWDEQFF. Written as DNA, the CDR3 is TGTGCCACCAGGGGACAGGGATGGGATGAGCAGTTCTTC.

V and J are TRBV5-1 and TRBJ1-2, with TRBD1 matching over 9 bases. V lost 4 bases to trimming and J lost 3 bases; unmatched junction nucleotides: 10. Germline V gene lookup returns CDR1 SGHRS and CDR2 YFSETQ. This CDR3 is 16 amino acids long. This chain's CDR3 is CASSRYRGHQDYGYTF. In nucleotides, the CDR3 is TGCGCCAGCAGCCGATACAGGGGGCACCAGGACTATGGCTACACCTTC.

This chain uses TRBV10-3 with TRBJ2-7, with TRBD2 identical over 14 bases. Looked up from germline, CDR1 is ENHRY and CDR2 is SYGVKD. This CDR3 comprises 15 residues. V trimming: 9 bases; J trimming: 5 bases; junction bases outside the gene matches: 9. CDR3 sequence (DNA): TGTGCCATAGGGGGACTAGCGGGAGTAACCGACGAGCAGTACTTC. It is translated as CAIGGLAGVTDEQYF.

This clone was seen a handful of times. The chain employs TRBV7-2 and TRBJ2-5; 10 positions agree with TRBD2. J lost 5 bases, V lost 3 bases, and 3 bases had no gene match. Germline V gene data show CDR1 as SGHTA and CDR2 as FQGNSA. The CDR3 length is 14 residues. The CDR3 DNA sequence: TGTGCCAGCAGCTTTCAGACTAGCGGGGAGACCCAGTACTTC. This gives the protein CASSFQTSGETQYF.

This rearrangement joins TRBV18 to TRBJ2-1; D is possibly TRBD2 (5 bases). Germline V gene sequence: CDR1 KGHSH, CDR2 LQKENI. Between the trimmed V and J ends, which lost 2 bases and 3 bases, there was a span of 11 bases. The CDR3 totals 15 residues. CDR3 bases: TGTGCCAGCTCACCAGGGAGTCAGAGCTACAATGAGCAGTTCTTC. It codes for CASSPGSQSYNEQFF.

The chain uses TRBV6-5 and TRBJ1-1; D not certain. This CDR3 is 13 amino acids long. The V gene lost 2 bases and the J gene lost 3 bases, with 7 bases spanning the gap. CDR1 and CDR2 from the germline V gene are MNHEY and SVGAGI. CDR3 nucleotide sequence: TGTGCCAGCAGTTACAGTGAGTACACTGAAGCTTTCTTT. As protein: CASSYSEYTEAFF.

The J gene is TRBJ1-6, the V gene TRBV7-8; D not resolved. The ends were cut back, 5 bases at V and 2 bases at J, with 10 bases in the middle. This CDR3 has 15 amino acids. Germline V gene data show CDR1 as SGHVS and CDR2 as FQNEAQ. The CDR3 DNA reads TGTGCCAGCAGCCTAGTCCGACCCTATAATTCACCCCTCCACTTT. It encodes CASSLVRPYNSPLHF.

The chain recombines TRBV24-1 with TRBJ1-5, with 11 nucleotides matching TRBD1. Germline V gene sequence: CDR1 KGHDR, CDR2 SFDVKD. The J segment lost 6 bases and the V segment lost 9 bases, leaving 6 bases of the junction unmatched. The CDR3 totals 14 residues. The CDR3 here is CATWGQGVSQPQHF. In nucleotides, the CDR3 is TGTGCCACCTGGGGACAGGGGGTAAGTCAGCCCCAGCATTTT.

This clone came up once. A read error may account for a junction end that differs from germline. V gene TRBV7-7 combines with J gene TRBJ2-5; D is possibly TRBD1 (6 bases). The CDR3 is made up of 15 amino acids. Germline assignment: CDR1 SSHAT and CDR2 FNYEAQ (reference sequence). The CDR3 bases are TGTGCTAGCAGCTTAGTTGGACAGCCCCAAGAGACCCAGTACTTC. It is translated as CASSLVGQPQETQYF.

The genes are TRBV12-5 and TRBJ1-3; the D is unclear. The germline CDR1 and CDR2 sequences are LGHNT and FRNRAP. CDR3 length equals 13 residues. V lost 5 bases and J 9 bases, leaving 14 bases between the germline ends. CDR3 sequence: CASGQTSRTTIYF. The CDR3 DNA reads as TGTGCTAGTGGTCAGACTTCCCGGACCACCATATATTTT.

This clone was seen once. The V and J genes are TRBV5-8 and TRBJ1-1, with D perhaps matching TRBD1 (6 bases). The CDR3 covers 14 residues. Trimming removed 4 bases at V and 4 bases at J, with 14 bases between. The germline CDR1 and CDR2 sequences are SGHTS and YDEGEE. CDR3 bases: TGTGCCAGCAGCGCAACCAGGGGTGGCACTGAAGCTTTCTTT. Translating gives CASSATRGGTEAFF.

This clone has just one count. The CDR3: CAWGLGGSAFF. The CDR3 region has the DNA TGTGCCTGGGGGCTAGGAGGTTCAGCTTTCTTT. The chain combines TRBV30 with TRBJ1-1; D is uncertain. Per the germline V gene, CDR1 is GTSNPN and CDR2 is SVGIG (reference sequence). The CDR3 is made up of 11 amino acids. V was shortened by 5 bases and J by 10 bases, with 14 bases between the two germline ends.

V usage is TRBV7-9 and J usage is TRBJ1-1; D is uncertain. CDR1 SEHNR and CDR2 FQNEAQ come from the germline V gene (reference sequence). V was trimmed by 4 bases and J by 10 bases, leaving 13 bases between them. This CDR3 is 12 amino acids long. The CDR3 loop is CASSSHWGIAFF. The CDR3 DNA reads as TGTGCCAGCAGCTCCCATTGGGGAATAGCTTTCTTT.

The rearrangement uses TRBV11-3 and TRBJ2-1; 7 nucleotides line up with TRBD2. CDR3 length: 13 amino acids. Germline CDR1 is SGHNT and CDR2 is YENEEA. V lost 5 bases and J lost 4; bases outside the gene matches: 2. The CDR3 sequence: CASSLAEYNEQFF. CDR3 in DNA: TGTGCCAGCAGCCTAGCGGAGTACAATGAGCAGTTCTTC.

This clone turned up a few times. The chain has TRBV19 and TRBJ1-5; D is uncertain. CDR3 length: 14 residues. Looked up from germline, CDR1 is LNHDA and CDR2 is SQIVND (reference sequence). V lost 5 bases and J 6 bases, leaving 14 bases between the germline ends. The CDR3, as DNA: TGTGCCAGTAGTGTCCAAGATTCTCTTCAGCCCCAGCATTTT. Translated: CASSVQDSLQPQHF.

The CDR3 bases are TGTGCCAGTAGTATTACCGAGACGGGGAACACTGAAGCTTTCTTT. It codes for CASSITETGNTEAFF. V and J are TRBV19 and TRBJ1-1, with D unclear. This CDR3 comprises 15 residues. The germline V and J ends were trimmed by 3 bases and 1 base, with 12 bases remaining between them. CDR1 and CDR2 (germline): LNHDA, SQIVND (reference sequence).

The CDR3 is CASSYPTTGLSSYEQYF. CDR3 in DNA: TGTGCCAGCAGTTACCCGACGACAGGGTTGAGCTCCTACGAGCAGTACTTC. The chain has TRBV6-2 or TRBV6-3 and TRBJ2-7; 7 bases fit TRBD1. V lost 2 bases and J lost 0; bases outside the gene matches: 10. The germline V gene has CDR1 MNHEY and CDR2 SVGEGT. The length of the CDR3 is 17 residues.

J is TRBJ1-1 and V is TRBV18; no firm D call. CDR3 length: 14 amino acids. CDR1 KGHSH and CDR2 LQKENI come from the germline V gene. Trimming took off 3 bases at V and 0 bases at J, with 8 bases between the two ends. CDR3 in DNA: TGTGCCAGCTCACCCTCAGAGATGAACACTGAAGCTTTCTTT. Encoded protein: CASSPSEMNTEAFF.